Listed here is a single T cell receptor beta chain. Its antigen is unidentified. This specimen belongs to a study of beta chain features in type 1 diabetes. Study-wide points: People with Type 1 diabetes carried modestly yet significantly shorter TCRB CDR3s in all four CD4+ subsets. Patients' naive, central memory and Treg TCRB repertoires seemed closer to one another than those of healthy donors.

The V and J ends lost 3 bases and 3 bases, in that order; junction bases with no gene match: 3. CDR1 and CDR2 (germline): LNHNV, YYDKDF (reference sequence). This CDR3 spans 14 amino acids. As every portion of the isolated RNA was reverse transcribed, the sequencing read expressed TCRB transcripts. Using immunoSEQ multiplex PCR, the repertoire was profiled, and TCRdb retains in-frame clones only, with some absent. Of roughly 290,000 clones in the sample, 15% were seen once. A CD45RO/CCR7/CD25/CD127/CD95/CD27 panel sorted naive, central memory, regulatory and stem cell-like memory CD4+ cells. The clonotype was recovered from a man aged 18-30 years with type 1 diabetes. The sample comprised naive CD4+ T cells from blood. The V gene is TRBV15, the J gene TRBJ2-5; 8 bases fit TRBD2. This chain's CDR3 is CATSRRAGEETQYF. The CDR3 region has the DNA TGTGCCACCAGCAGGCGAGCGGGAGAAGAGACCCAGTACTTC.